Each of the 24 T cell receptor beta chains below was sequenced from the same sample in a study of T cell responses to AZD1222 COVID-19 vaccine. Method: immunoSEQ multiplex PCR; TCRdb's copy keeps in-frame clones and lacks some. This repertoire shows around 150,000 clones, 70% to 90% found once; its top ten account for 1.9%. The material was peripheral blood, obtained on day 0 of AZD1222 vaccination. The receptors derive from an adult in good health.

The V call is TRBV27, the J call TRBJ1-3; D remains ambiguous. V was cut by 5 bases and J by 0 bases, with 8 bases left in between. Looked up from germline, CDR1 is MNHEY and CDR2 is SMNVEV (reference sequence). The CDR3 runs 14 residues. The CDR3 nucleotides are TGTGCCAGCAGTCGGGTTGCCTCTGGAAACACCATATATTTT. It specifies CASSRVASGNTIYF.

The chain couples TRBV9 to TRBJ1-3, with D uncertain. V was cut by 1 base and J by 0 bases, with 11 bases left in between. The CDR3 is 16 amino acids. CDR1 is SGDLS, CDR2 YYNGEE, per germline. The CDR3 is CASSVTSGNSGNTIYF. DNA for the CDR3: TGTGCCAGCAGCGTAACAAGCGGTAACTCTGGAAACACCATATATTTT.

This chain uses TRBV30 with TRBJ1-3; the match to TRBD1 covers 7 bases. This CDR3 is 15 amino acids long. J gave up 14 bases and V 4 bases, and 20 bases lay outside the gene matches. Per the germline V gene, CDR1 is GTSNPN and CDR2 is SVGIG (reference sequence). The CDR3 sequence: CAWTPSRTGPGTVYF. The CDR3 bases are TGTGCCTGGACCCCAAGTCGGACAGGTCCTGGAACCGTATATTTT.

The table lists this clone with a few counts. The CDR3 protein is CASRGGTANTEAFF. As DNA, the CDR3 is TGTGCCAGCAGGGGAGGGACAGCGAACACTGAAGCTTTCTTT. V usage is TRBV7-9 and J usage is TRBJ1-1; 7 positions agree with TRBD1. The CDR3 sequence is 14 residues long. Losses at the gene ends were 6 bases for V and 1 base for J; bases not matched to a gene: 5. Germline-derived CDR1 and CDR2 are SEHNR and FQNEAQ (reference sequence).

This chain connects TRBV5-4 to TRBJ1-2; D gene uncertain. Trimming stripped 2 bases from V and 8 bases from J, with 10 bases between. CDR1 is SGHNT, CDR2 YYREEE, per germline (reference sequence). CDR3 length: 12 amino acids. CDR3 in DNA: TGTGCCAGCAGCTTCTCCCCCATGGGCTACACCTTC. Translated: CASSFSPMGYTF. Drawing the rest from reference TRBV5-4 and TRBJ1-2, the complete variable domain is ETGVTQSPTHLIKTRGQQVTLRCSSQSGHNTVSWYQQALGQGPQFIFQYYREEENGRGNFPPRFSGLQFPNYSSELNVNALELDDSALYLCASSFSPMGYTFGSGTRLTVV.

The rearrangement joins TRBV29-1 to TRBJ1-2, with no clear D. Germline V gives CDR1 SQVTM, CDR2 ANQGSEA. The CDR3 contains 11 residues. V gave up 5 bases and J gave up 2 bases, with 6 bases separating them. CDR3 sequence reads: CSVRFNYGYTF. DNA for the CDR3: TGCAGCGTTAGATTCAACTATGGCTACACCTTC.

CDR3 sequence reads: CASSTLTPRGNTEAFF. The CDR3 nucleotides read TGTGCCAGTAGTACTCTAACCCCGCGTGGGAACACTGAAGCTTTCTTT. The chain carries TRBV19 and TRBJ1-1, with D unresolved. CDR3 size: 16 residues. V was pared by 4 bases and J by 1 base, with 16 bases between. Germline loops: CDR1 LNHDA, CDR2 SQIVND (reference sequence).

This rearrangement joins TRBV14 to TRBJ1-1; possible D gene TRBD1, 6 bases. CDR3 size: 14 residues. Trimming removed 4 bases from V and 5 bases from J, with 14 bases in between. Germline lookup yields CDR1 SGHDN and CDR2 FVKESK. The CDR3 DNA reads as TGTGCCAGCAGCCTCGGGGGCCCGAGGACTGAAGCTTTCTTT. Protein: CASSLGGPRTEAFF.

This clone turned up a few times. This chain uses TRBV19 with TRBJ1-1, with D unresolved. From germline, CDR1 is LNHDA and CDR2 SQIVND (reference sequence). The germline V and J ends were trimmed by 5 bases and 10 bases, with 11 bases remaining between them. This CDR3 has 11 residues. The CDR3 here is CASSLERRAFF. The CDR3 DNA follows: TGTGCCAGTAGTTTGGAGCGGCGAGCTTTCTTT.

This clone was found once. V and J are TRBV3-1 (or the pseudogene TRBV3-2) and TRBJ2-7; the match to TRBD2 covers 7 bases. The CDR3 is made up of 15 amino acids. The V and J ends lost 2 bases and 0 bases, in that order; junction bases with no gene match: 4. The germline V gene has CDR1 LGHDT and CDR2 YNNKEL (reference sequence). The CDR3 loop is CASSQSRDYSYEQYF. The DNA for the CDR3 is TGTGCCAGCAGCCAATCCCGGGACTACTCCTACGAGCAGTACTTC.

The genes are TRBV29-1 and TRBJ1-2, with D maybe TRBD1 (6 bases). The length of the CDR3 is 13 residues. From germline, CDR1 is SQVTM and CDR2 ANQGSEA. Trimming took 7 bases from V and 7 from J, leaving 19 bases between them. The CDR3 DNA sequence: TGCAGCGCTCAAGAATGGGGGGCAAGTGGCTACACCTTC. It is translated as CSAQEWGASGYTF.

The genes are TRBV5-1 and TRBJ2-7, with a possible D match to TRBD1 (6 bases). Germline CDR1 and CDR2: SGHRS and YFSETQ. The germline V and J ends were trimmed by 1 base and 7 bases, with 15 bases remaining between them. This CDR3 comprises 14 residues. CDR3 DNA: TGCGCCAGCAGCTTGAATCCAGACAGGTTGGAGCAGTACTTC. Amino acid sequence: CASSLNPDRLEQYF. The full variable domain, in which reference TRBV5-1 and TRBJ2-7 provide the parts outside the CDR3, is KAGVTQTPRYLIKTRGQQVTLSCSPISGHRSVSWYQQTPGQGLQFLFEYFSETQRNKGNFPGRFSGRQFSNSRSEMNVSTLELGDSALYLCASSLNPDRLEQYFGPGTRLTVT.

J is TRBJ2-7 and V is TRBV3-1 (or the pseudogene TRBV3-2); tentatively, D is TRBD1 or TRBD2 (5 bases each). From germline, CDR1 is LGHDT and CDR2 YNNKEL (reference sequence). Trimming pared 5 bases from V and 0 bases from J, leaving 11 bases between. CDR3 length: 14 residues. The CDR3 DNA reads TGTGCCAGCAGCGTACCCGGGGCCTCCTACGAGCAGTACTTC. This codes for CASSVPGASYEQYF.

The chain combines TRBV5-1 with TRBJ2-2, with TRBD2 matching 7 bases. The CDR3 has 14 residues. After removal of 2 bases from V and 4 bases from J, the junction contained 2 bases not matched to a gene. The germline V gene has CDR1 SGHRS and CDR2 YFSETQ. CDR3 coding DNA: TGCGCCAGCAGCTTTGGCGGGAGCACCGGGGAGCTGTTTTTT. Translation gives CASSFGGSTGELFF. Full variable domain (remainder filled in from reference TRBV5-1 and TRBJ2-2): KAGVTQTPRYLIKTRGQQVTLSCSPISGHRSVSWYQQTPGQGLQFLFEYFSETQRNKGNFPGRFSGRQFSNSRSEMNVSTLELGDSALYLCASSFGGSTGELFFGEGSRLTVL.

The chain uses TRBV27 and TRBJ1-5; no firm D call. The germline CDR1 and CDR2 sequences are MNHEY and SMNVEV (reference sequence). Between the trimmed V and J ends, which lost 2 bases and 2 bases, there was a span of 16 bases. The CDR3 runs to 17 residues. For the CDR3, the DNA is TGTGCCAGCAGTTTAGAGATCAGTCGCAAAGGCAATCAGCCCCAGCATTTT. As protein: CASSLEISRKGNQPQHF.

The rearrangement joins TRBV6-5 to TRBJ1-5; perhaps TRBD1 as D (6 bases). CDR3 length: 13 amino acids. Germline V gene sequence: CDR1 MNHEY, CDR2 SVGAGI. V shed 6 bases and J shed 7 bases, with 13 bases lying between them. CDR3 amino acids: CASSDRSRQPQHF. CDR3 DNA: TGTGCCAGCAGCGACAGGTCGCGCCAGCCCCAGCATTTT.

This chain uses TRBV7-2 with TRBJ1-1; TRBD1 aligns across 8 bases. From germline, CDR1 is SGHTA and CDR2 FQGNSA. The length of the CDR3 is 13 residues. The V and J ends lost 6 bases and 3 bases, in that order; junction bases with no gene match: 3. The CDR3 loop is CASRTGEYTEAFF. CDR3 DNA: TGTGCCAGCAGGACAGGGGAGTACACTGAAGCTTTCTTT.

The chain uses TRBV24-1 and TRBJ1-1, with 9 bases fitting TRBD1. After removal of 6 bases from V and 4 bases from J, the junction contained 2 bases not matched to a gene. CDR3 size: 13 residues. Germline loops: CDR1 KGHDR, CDR2 SFDVKD. CDR3 loop: CATSNRGRTEAFF. In DNA, the CDR3 is TGTGCCACCAGTAACAGGGGGCGCACTGAAGCTTTCTTT.

V and J are TRBV7-9 and TRBJ2-3; D is ambiguous. This CDR3 comprises 14 residues. V was trimmed by 6 bases and J by 2 bases, leaving 12 bases between them. Per the germline V gene, CDR1 is SEHNR and CDR2 is FQNEAQ (reference sequence). The chain's CDR3 is CASSRATDTDTQYF. CDR3 DNA sequence: TGTGCCAGCAGTCGCGCAACAGACACAGATACGCAGTATTTT.

V gene TRBV4-2 combines with J gene TRBJ2-3; D not certain. The germline gives CDR1 LGHNA, CDR2 YNFKEQ. CDR3 length: 15 residues. Deletions cut 3 bases from V and 0 bases from J, with 10 bases between. CDR3 coding DNA: TGTGCCAGCAGCCACTGGGTACCAAGCACAGATACGCAGTATTTT. Translation gives CASSHWVPSTDTQYF.

The V and J genes are TRBV30 and TRBJ1-2; 7 bases line up with TRBD1. Per germline, CDR1 GTSNPN and CDR2 SVGIG (reference sequence). The CDR3 loop spans 15 amino acids. V shed 1 base, J shed 8 bases, and the junction held 13 bases outside the gene matches. The DNA for the CDR3 is TGTGCCTGGAGTGAACCGGGACAGCCTGCTCGGGGCTACACCTTC. This translates into CAWSEPGQPARGYTF.

This CDR3 is CASSQSGYPTDTQYF. The DNA of the CDR3 is TGTGCCAGCAGCCAAAGCGGGTACCCCACAGATACGCAGTATTTT. V is TRBV4-2 and J is TRBJ2-3; TRBD2 might be the D (6 bases). The germline gives CDR1 LGHNA, CDR2 YNFKEQ. CDR3 size: 15 residues. V was shortened by 2 bases and J by 2 bases, with 11 bases between the two germline ends.

CDR3 nucleotides: TGTGCCAGCAGACGATCCCAGGAGTCTGGGGCCAACGTCCTGACTTTC. It specifies CASRRSQESGANVLTF. V is TRBV2 and J is TRBJ2-6; no clear D gene. Germline lookup yields CDR1 SNHLY and CDR2 FYNNEI. V was clipped by 6 bases and J by 1 base, with 13 bases between them. The CDR3 is made up of 16 amino acids.

The genes are TRBV28 and TRBJ1-1, with D maybe TRBD1 (5 bases). This CDR3 is built from 13 residues. Germline-derived CDR1 and CDR2 are MDHEN and SYDVKM. V was clipped by 6 bases and J by 2 bases, with 10 bases between them. Here the CDR3 reads CASRGGINTEAFF. CDR3 DNA: TGTGCCAGCAGGGGGGGGATTAACACTGAAGCTTTCTTT.